The text below deals with one TCR beta chain. Its cognate antigen is unknown. As for treatment: 19 received Ad26.COV2.S at low or high dose, single or two shots; 5 received placebo; per-sample allocation not given. Sampling took place 63 days after the first vaccine or placebo injection. It was an adult aged 18-55 years in Boston who was the donor. Sequencing used immunoSEQ multiplex PCR; TCRdb keeps in-frame clones, though not all of them. There are about 370,000 clones in the sample; around 85% occur only once, and 3.5% lies in the top ten. The source of the sample is a study of Ad26.COV2.S vaccination and SARS-CoV-2 variants. The study, taken as a whole, reports: The authors reported substantial breadth in spike-specific CD8+ and CD4+ T cell responses after vaccination.

Trimming pared 0 bases from V and 1 base from J, leaving 10 bases between. Germline values: CDR1 SGHRS, CDR2 YFSETQ. This CDR3 region has 15 residues. This TCR was sampled from a person between 18 and 60 years old who received the Ad26.COV2.S COVID-19 vaccine or a placebo. Source: peripheral blood, taken in a trial of Ad26.COV2.S vaccine versus placebo. The V and J genes are TRBV5-1 and TRBJ1-2; D is unresolved. The CDR3 loop is CASSLALGINYGYTF. The CDR3 DNA follows: TGCGCCAGCAGCTTGGCGTTAGGTATTAACTATGGCTACACCTTC.